The clone carrying this T cell receptor beta chain occurred many times. The antigen is unknown. RNA transcripts yielded amplified TCR beta CDR3 regions. With the HTBI primer set, the TCR CDR3 went through a first round of RT-PCR. TCRdb re-called the multiplex PCR reads with MiXCR, one entry per CDR3 protein. The repertoire holds under 400,000 distinct CDR3 sequences, with 13% to 15% as singletons. There are 14 residues in the CDR3. Germline lookup yields CDR1 MGHRA and CDR2 YSYEKL. V lost 1 base and J 7 bases, leaving 11 bases between the germline ends. These data are taken from a study of T cells in Graves' hyperthyroidism and ophthalmopathy. Findings of the study overall: Clonotypes that were expanded in thyroid above 0.001 mostly appeared in blood too. The model's output predicted ophthalmopathy at a median of roughly 6.9 months prior to onset.

Clinical symptoms, serum thyroxine and TRAb, thyroid ultrasound and orbital computed tomography were used for the diagnoses. The sample taken for sequencing was blood. This chain joins TRBV4-1 and TRBJ1-5; D may be TRBD1 (5 bases). This clonotype was sampled from a woman in her sixties with Graves' ophthalmopathy. As DNA, the CDR3 is TGCGCCAGCAGCCAAGGTCGGGGGGACCAGCCCCAGCATTTT. Translation: CASSQGRGDQPQHF.